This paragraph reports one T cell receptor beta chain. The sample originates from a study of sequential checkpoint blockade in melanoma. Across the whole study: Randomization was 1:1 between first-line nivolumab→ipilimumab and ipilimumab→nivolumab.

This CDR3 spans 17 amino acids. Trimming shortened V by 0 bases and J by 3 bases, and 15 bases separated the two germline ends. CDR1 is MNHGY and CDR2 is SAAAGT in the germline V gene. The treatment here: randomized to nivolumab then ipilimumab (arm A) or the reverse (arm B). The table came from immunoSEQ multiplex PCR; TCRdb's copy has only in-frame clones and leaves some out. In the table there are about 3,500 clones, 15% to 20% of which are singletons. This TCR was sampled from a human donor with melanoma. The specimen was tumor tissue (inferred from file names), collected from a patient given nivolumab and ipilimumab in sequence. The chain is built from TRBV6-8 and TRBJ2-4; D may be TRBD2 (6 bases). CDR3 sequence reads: CASSYSIGGAGKNIQYF. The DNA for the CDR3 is TGTGCCAGCAGTTACTCGATTGGAGGGGCCGGCAAAAACATTCAGTACTTC.